This TCR beta chain was recorded in a study of OX40 agonist ivuxolimab in advanced cancers. Overall study: Every 2 weeks, patients got intravenous ivuxolimab at one of six dose levels (0.01-10 mg/kg). Partial responses were achieved by three patients, of whom one had hepatocellular carcinoma and two had cutaneous melanoma.

The cohort excluded patients with autoimmune disease history or systemic immunosuppression. V lost 7 bases and J 3 bases, leaving 13 bases between the germline ends. Germline V gene sequence: CDR1 SNHLY, CDR2 FYNNEI. This CDR3 region has 14 residues. Only in-frame clones appear in the TCRdb table, and some are missing; sequencing was by immunoSEQ multiplex PCR. The table has about 30,000 clones, 65% to 75% seen once. Sequencing used CD4+ or CD8+ T cells sorted from blood, obtained in a trial of the OX40 agonist ivuxolimab. The chain uses TRBV2 and TRBJ1-5; a weak D match, TRBD1 (5 bases). This TCR derives from an adult with an advanced solid tumor such as melanoma, head and neck, liver or kidney cancer. The CDR3 nucleotides are TGTGCCAGCACCCGTGGGGACTACAATCAGCCCCAGCATTTT. Protein product: CASTRGDYNQPQHF.